This T cell receptor (beta chain) was profiled in a study of response to subunit inactivated influenza vaccine. Points from the study as a whole: That few new T cells are recruited by each seasonal influenza vaccination was the authors' suggestion.

There are many counts of this clonotype. Its antigen remains unknown. TCRdb fed the RT-PCR reads into MiXCR, producing one record per CDR3 protein. The data contain around 790,000 distinct CDR3 sequences, approximately 21% of them singletons. The clonotype was recovered from a man aged 50-59 years who received an inactivated influenza vaccine. Specimen: PBMCs from blood, collected roughly 5 days after vaccination.

CDR3 sequence: CASSWEGTGVKETQYF. In DNA form, the CDR3 reads TGTGCCAGCAGCTGGGAAGGGACAGGGGTTAAAGAGACCCAGTACTTC. The chain uses TRBV5-5 and TRBJ2-5; 10 positions agree with TRBD1. This CDR3 has 16 amino acids. Germline values: CDR1 SGHKS, CDR2 YYEKEE (reference sequence). The trim removed 3 bases at V and 3 bases at J, leaving 8 bases unmatched.